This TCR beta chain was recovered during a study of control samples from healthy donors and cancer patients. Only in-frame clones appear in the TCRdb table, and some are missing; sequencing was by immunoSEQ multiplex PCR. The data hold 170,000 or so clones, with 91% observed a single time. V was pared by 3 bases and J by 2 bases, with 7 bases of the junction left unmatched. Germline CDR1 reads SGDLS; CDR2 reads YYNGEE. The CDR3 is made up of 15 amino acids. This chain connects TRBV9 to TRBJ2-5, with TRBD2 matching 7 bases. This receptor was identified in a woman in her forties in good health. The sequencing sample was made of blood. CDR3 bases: TGTGCCAGCAGCGGGCGGGACTATACACAAGAGACCCAGTACTTC. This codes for CASSGRDYTQETQYF.